This T cell receptor beta chain appears in the sequencing data of a study of CD8 T cells in ankylosing spondylitis. Findings and caveats of the study: About 8 highly homologous variants made up a TCR beta motif that seemed to typify ankylosing spondylitis blood. Relatively scarce in peripheral blood, disease-linked clones were CD8+. Matched ankylosing spondylitis synovial fluid reportedly showed significant enrichment of disease-linked clones.

Ten or more counts support this clonotype. What it binds is not known. Making the TCR beta libraries involved quantitative 5'-RACE with molecular barcodes. TCRdb independently ran MiXCR on the 5' RACE reads; one entry per CDR3 protein. The data show around 490,000 distinct CDR3 sequences, with approximately 5.3% seen just once and around 3.5% held by the top ten. The germline gives CDR1 SGHRS, CDR2 YFSETQ. The CDR3 spans 13 residues. The V gene lost 4 bases and the J gene lost 0 bases, with 7 bases spanning the gap. The TCR comes from a male donor with ankylosing spondylitis. Sequencing used blood, either unsorted or a sorted T cell fraction (not recorded which). The gene calls are TRBV5-1 and TRBJ1-1; no reliable D call. The CDR3 nucleotides are TGCGCCAGCAGCGCCAGATTGAACACTGAAGCTTTCTTT. This encodes CASSARLNTEAFF.